This TCR beta chain comes out of a study of T cells in Graves' hyperthyroidism and ophthalmopathy. On the study more broadly: Staff took peripheral blood when the initial diagnosis was made, before any treatment began.

This clonotype was seen many times. Its cognate antigen is unknown. Study results and caveats: Most expanded thyroid clonotypes above 0.001 recurred in blood.

It was RNA transcripts that yielded the amplified TCR beta CDR3 regions. HTBI primers drove first-round RT-PCR of the TCR CDR3. In TCRdb, the multiplex PCR reads were re-called with MiXCR into one record per CDR3 protein. The sample records hundreds of thousands of distinct CDR3 sequences, under 20% being singletons. Patients aged 18 to 65 with hyperthyroidism were newly diagnosed, with duration under 2 months. The specimen sequenced was blood. The sequence was obtained from a woman aged 30 to 39 with Graves' hyperthyroidism.

CDR3 amino acids: CAWSVPDLTSTGELFF. The CDR3 DNA follows: TGTGCCTGGAGTGTCCCCGACCTTACTAGCACCGGGGAGCTGTTTTTT. The chain employs TRBV30 and TRBJ2-2; D may be TRBD2 (5 bases). Deletions cut 0 bases from V and 4 bases from J, with 15 bases between. CDR3 length: 16 residues. In germline, CDR1 is GTSNPN, CDR2 SVGIG (reference sequence).